This T cell receptor beta chain was profiled in a study of blood T cells in healthy people across ages. Across the whole study: The template switching approach captured approximately one barcoded beta molecule for every two T cells.

This clonotype appeared once. Germline CDR1 reads SNHLY; CDR2 reads FYNNEI. The CDR3 contains 16 residues. V was clipped by 8 bases and J by 0 bases; unmatched bases: 10. A second PCR, run for roughly 6 to 11 cycles, used a sample-barcoded 5' primer plus a J-beta primer mix. The template-switch adaptor was a 5' adaptor with 12 random nucleotides. It tagged each cDNA molecule. TCRdb ran MiXCR on the 5' RACE reads and lists one entry per CDR3 protein. This table holds 780,000 or so distinct CDR3 sequences, 56% found once. The sample comprised blood. The chain uses TRBV2 and TRBJ2-1, with 7 bases lining up with TRBD2. This TCR was sampled from a man aged 40-50 years in good health. The CDR3 spells CASSDLAAGSYNEQFF. In nucleotides, the CDR3 is TGTGCCAGCTCGGACCTAGCGGCTGGCTCCTACAATGAGCAGTTCTTC.